This T cell receptor (beta chain) was identified during a study of blood T cells in healthy people across ages. Study-level results: Naive T cell percentage strongly correlated with TCR beta diversity. Diversity figures derived from one million T cells were judged to underestimate the true value.

As regards this clonotype: Its matching antigen is unknown.

V lost 4 bases, J lost 0 bases, and 6 bases stayed unmatched. The germline gives CDR1 SGHRS, CDR2 YFSETQ. This CDR3 region has 16 residues. Through a sample-barcoded 5' primer and a J-beta primer mix, a second PCR was run for roughly 7 to 11 cycles. Each CDR3 protein gets one entry after TCRdb re-called the 5' RACE reads with MiXCR. Here the sample spans hundreds of thousands of distinct CDR3 sequences, under 50% being singletons. The chain links TRBV5-1 to TRBJ1-4, with 7 bases identical to TRBD1. Sequencing was done on a sample of blood. This clonotype was obtained from a man aged 25-45 years in good health. In DNA form, the CDR3 reads TGCGCCAGCAGCATGGGGACAGTTGCAACTAATGAAAAACTGTTTTTT. This encodes CASSMGTVATNEKLFF.